Listed here are 28 T cell receptor beta chains from one sample, sequenced in a study of T cells after posttransplantation cyclophosphamide (dated by TCRdb to the mid-2010s). The method was the immunoSEQ multiplex PCR assay. Drawn from immuneACCESS, this table holds only the in-frame rearrangements with V and J called that TCRdb kept. Clones are partly lost; checked studies trace under half to an unresolved V gene and leave the rest unexplained. The sample yields 30,000 or so clones; 80% to 90% were counted once. Of the sample, 14% to 15% falls within the top ten clones. The source material was PBMCs. The receptors shown here come from a woman aged 40 to 50 with a blood cancer, CMV-positive, and with a related stem cell donor.

V and J are TRBV4-2 and TRBJ2-1; 7 nucleotides line up with TRBD2. The ends lost 3 bases at V and 7 bases at J; junction bases unmatched: 6. The CDR3 has 14 residues. Germline assignment: CDR1 LGHNA and CDR2 YNFKEQ. CDR3 protein: CASSQSWGGNEQFF. In DNA, the CDR3 is TGTGCCAGCAGCCAGTCCTGGGGGGGGAATGAGCAGTTCTTC.

A single count supports this clone. J is TRBJ2-7 and V is TRBV14, with 8 bases that match TRBD1. This CDR3 region has 16 residues. V shed 2 bases and J 2 bases; nucleotides not matched to a gene: 8. The germline CDR1 and CDR2 sequences are SGHDN and FVKESK. The CDR3 is CASSQYDRGTPYEQYF. Here the CDR3 DNA reads TGTGCCAGCAGCCAATACGACAGGGGTACCCCCTACGAGCAGTACTTC.

This sequence joins TRBV5-6 and TRBJ2-3, with 12 bases identical to TRBD2. CDR1 and CDR2 (germline): SGHDT, YYEEEE. The CDR3 runs to 19 residues. V lost 0 bases, J lost 0 bases, and 8 bases stayed unmatched. The CDR3 sequence: CASSLESTLAGGSTDTQYF. The DNA for the CDR3 is TGTGCCAGCAGCTTGGAATCAACGCTAGCGGGGGGGAGCACAGATACGCAGTATTTT.

The chain has TRBV5-1 and TRBJ2-7; maybe TRBD1 (5 bases). V gave up 0 bases and J gave up 6 bases, with 19 bases separating them. Germline V gives CDR1 SGHRS, CDR2 YFSETQ. The CDR3 is made up of 16 amino acids. In DNA, the CDR3 is TGCGCCAGCAGCTTGGCTCGGCAGGGAAAGACCCCCGAGCAGTACTTC. Translation gives CASSLARQGKTPEQYF.

The chain joins TRBV12-5 to TRBJ1-3, with 9 bases that match TRBD1. The CDR3 consists of 15 residues. CDR1 is LGHNT, CDR2 FRNRAP, per germline. V shed 6 bases and J 0 bases; nucleotides not matched to a gene: 3. CDR3 region: CASGLQGASGNTIYF. The CDR3, as DNA: TGTGCTAGTGGCCTACAGGGGGCCTCTGGAAACACCATATATTTT.

This chain links TRBV9 with TRBJ1-3, with TRBD1 as a possible D gene (5 bases). CDR1 and CDR2 (germline): SGDLS, YYNGEE. CDR3 length equals 15 residues. V lost 4 bases to trimming and J lost 2 bases, with 13 bases between them. CDR3 DNA sequence: TGTGCCAGCAGCCCGGCGGGGCGGGCTGGAAACACCATATATTTT. Translation: CASSPAGRAGNTIYF.

The V and J genes are TRBV14 and TRBJ1-2; 9 nucleotides agree with TRBD1. Germline V gene sequence: CDR1 SGHDN, CDR2 FVKESK. The ends lost 4 bases at V and 0 bases at J; junction bases unmatched: 12. The CDR3 has 18 amino acids. The CDR3 sequence is CASSRHVGQGFPNYGYTF. The CDR3 nucleotides are TGTGCCAGCAGCCGTCACGTGGGACAGGGTTTCCCTAACTATGGCTACACCTTC.

In this sample, this clone turned up a few times. The gene calls are TRBV2 and TRBJ1-4; tentative D call: TRBD1 (6 bases). V was clipped by 4 bases and J by 6 bases, with 21 bases between them. Looked up from germline, CDR1 is SNHLY and CDR2 is FYNNEI. This CDR3 is built from 17 residues. The DNA of the CDR3 is TGTGCCAGCAGTGTTCGGCGGGGGGCGCATACTGATGAAAAACTGTTTTTT. Amino acid sequence: CASSVRRGAHTDEKLFF.

V is TRBV15 and J is TRBJ1-4, with 7 bases aligning to TRBD1. The J segment lost 7 bases and the V segment lost 3 bases, leaving 14 bases of the junction unmatched. Germline lookup yields CDR1 LNHNV and CDR2 YYDKDF (reference sequence). CDR3 length: 17 residues. CDR3 coding DNA: TGTGCCACCAGCAGCGCGAGACAGGGAAGGTTTGGTGAAAAACTGTTTTTT. Amino acids: CATSSARQGRFGEKLFF.

The J gene is TRBJ1-2, the V gene TRBV6-1; possibly TRBD1 for D (5 bases). This CDR3 is built from 13 residues. The V and J ends lost 3 bases and 4 bases respectively, with 9 bases between them. Germline CDR1 reads MNHNS; CDR2 reads SASEGT. The CDR3 DNA reads TGTGCCAGCAGTGAGAGACAGACCTATGGCTACACCTTC. Its protein product is CASSERQTYGYTF.

This chain connects TRBV9 to TRBJ2-3; TRBD1 matches 7 bases. Germline CDR1 and CDR2: SGDLS and YYNGEE. This CDR3 region has 16 residues. V shed 0 bases, J shed 0 bases, and the junction held 4 bases outside the gene matches. The CDR3 reads CASSVAPGQSTDTQYF. The CDR3 DNA sequence: TGTGCCAGCAGCGTAGCCCCGGGACAGAGCACAGATACGCAGTATTTT.

The J gene is TRBJ1-1, the V gene TRBV28; TRBD1 matches 9 bases. CDR1 is MDHEN and CDR2 is SYDVKM in the germline V gene. The CDR3 is 14 residues long. The V segment lost 6 bases and the J segment 1 base; nucleotides outside the gene matches: 3. The CDR3 protein is CASRLTGGNTEAFF. The CDR3 DNA reads TGTGCCAGCAGACTGACAGGGGGGAACACTGAAGCTTTCTTT. Using reference TRBV28 and TRBJ1-1 for the parts outside the CDR3, the full variable domain is DVKVTQSSRYLVKRTGEKVFLECVQDMDHENMFWYRQDPGLGLRLIYFSYDVKMKEKGDIPEGYSVSREKKERFSLILESASTNQTSMYLCASRLTGGNTEAFFGQGTRLTVV.

The gene calls are TRBV27 and TRBJ2-6; 7 bases map to TRBD1. The CDR3 has 18 residues. V dropped 0 bases and J dropped 4; count of bases not matched to a gene: 9. Germline V CDR1 and CDR2: MNHEY, SMNVEV (reference sequence). The CDR3 nucleotides read TGTGCCAGCAGTTTATCAGGACAGGCTTTCCCCGGGGCCAACGTCCTGACTTTC. Its protein product is CASSLSGQAFPGANVLTF.

The chain couples TRBV5-1 to TRBJ1-1; 9 bases agree with TRBD1. This CDR3 is built from 15 residues. Germline loops: CDR1 SGHRS, CDR2 YFSETQ. The V and J ends lost 4 bases and 3 bases, in that order; junction bases with no gene match: 7. The DNA of the CDR3 is TGCGCCAGCAGCGGAGGACAGGGGAGTGACACTGAAGCTTTCTTT. Amino acids: CASSGGQGSDTEAFF.

This chain links TRBV9 with TRBJ1-5; a weak D match, TRBD1 (6 bases). The CDR3 length is 17 residues. Germline V gene data show CDR1 as SGDLS and CDR2 as YYNGEE. The V end was cut by 4 bases, the J end by 2 bases, with 19 bases between. CDR3 protein: CASSLTPSGEGNQPQHF. CDR3 DNA sequence: TGTGCCAGCAGCCTCACCCCTTCAGGGGAAGGCAATCAGCCCCAGCATTTT. The full variable domain, completed using reference TRBV9 and TRBJ1-5, is DSGVTQTPKHLITATGQRVTLRCSPRSGDLSVYWYQQSLDQGLQFLIQYYNGEERAKGNILERFSAQQFPDLHSELNLSSLELGDSALYFCASSLTPSGEGNQPQHFGDGTRLSIL.

The CDR3 nucleotides are TGTGCCAGTAGTACCCCGGGACAGGGTACCTACGAGCAGTACTTC. Protein: CASSTPGQGTYEQYF. V gene TRBV19 combines with J gene TRBJ2-7; the match to TRBD1 covers 9 bases. J gave up 2 bases and V 4 bases, and 6 bases lay outside the gene matches. The CDR3 sequence is 15 residues long. The germline V gene encodes CDR1 LNHDA and CDR2 SQIVND (reference sequence).

This chain joins TRBV7-3 and TRBJ1-2, with 8 bases lining up with TRBD1. Looked up from germline, CDR1 is SGHTA and CDR2 is FQGTGA. The CDR3 is 16 residues long. Germline trimming cut 2 bases from V and 4 bases from J; bases unmatched to any gene: 9. DNA for the CDR3: TGTGCCAGCAGCTTATATCTAAGGACAGGGCCCTATGGCTACACCTTC. The encoded protein is CASSLYLRTGPYGYTF.

The chain employs TRBV11-2 and TRBJ1-2; 7 bases map to TRBD1. CDR3 size: 14 residues. Looked up from germline, CDR1 is SGHAT and CDR2 is FQNNGV. The V segment lost 0 bases and the J segment 4 bases; nucleotides outside the gene matches: 2. CDR3 sequence: CASSLDQGGYGYTF. DNA of the CDR3: TGTGCCAGCAGCTTAGATCAGGGGGGCTATGGCTACACCTTC.

V and J are TRBV12-5 and TRBJ1-2, with D unclear. Germline CDR1 is LGHNT and CDR2 is FRNRAP. V lost 3 bases to trimming and J lost 4 bases, with 6 bases between them. The CDR3 sequence is 12 residues long. The CDR3 coding sequence is TGTGCTAGTGGTTTTCCCTCCTATGGCTACACCTTC. Translated, it gives CASGFPSYGYTF. Combining the CDR3 with reference TRBV12-5 and TRBJ1-2 gives the whole variable domain DARVTQTPRHKVTEMGQEVTMRCQPILGHNTVFWYRQTMMQGLELLAYFRNRAPLDDSGMPKDRFSAEMPDATLATLKIQPSEPRDSAVYFCASGFPSYGYTFGSGTRLTVV.

V and J are TRBV15 and TRBJ1-2; D gene unclear. CDR1 and CDR2 from the germline V gene are LNHNV and YYDKDF (reference sequence). The ends were cut back, 0 bases at V and 4 bases at J, with 9 bases in the middle. This CDR3 is built from 14 residues. The CDR3 loop is CATSRDTLSYGYTF. CDR3 sequence (DNA): TGTGCCACCAGCAGAGATACTTTATCCTATGGCTACACCTTC.

V and J are TRBV11-3 and TRBJ2-7, with 9 bases that match TRBD1. The CDR3 sequence is 15 residues long. With V trimmed by 5 bases and J by 3 bases, 8 bases remained unmatched. CDR1 is SGHNT, CDR2 YENEEA, per germline. CDR3 region: CASSPGTGKGYEQYF. The CDR3 DNA reads TGTGCCAGCAGCCCTGGGACAGGGAAAGGCTACGAGCAGTACTTC.

The chain couples TRBV11-2 to TRBJ2-3, with 8 positions matching TRBD2. J lost 1 base, V lost 5 bases, and 8 bases had no gene match. CDR3 length: 16 amino acids. From germline, CDR1 is SGHAT and CDR2 FQNNGV. The CDR3 DNA reads TGTGCCAGCAGCCCTTTAGCGGGGCTAGGCACAGATACGCAGTATTTT. Its translation is CASSPLAGLGTDTQYF. The entire variable domain, with the rest obtained from reference TRBV11-2 and TRBJ2-3, is as follows: EAGVAQSPRYKIIEKRQSVAFWCNPISGHATLYWYQQILGQGPKLLIQFQNNGVVDDSQLPKDRFSAERLKGVDSTLKIQPAKLEDSAVYLCASSPLAGLGTDTQYFGPGTRLTVL.

The chain couples TRBV6-5 to TRBJ1-6; D possibly corresponds to TRBD1 (5 bases). The CDR3 runs to 14 residues. CDR1 and CDR2 (germline): MNHEY, SVGAGI. Trimming stripped 8 bases from V and 5 bases from J, with 13 bases between. The CDR3 bases are TGTGCCAGCCAACGCCAGGGTGATAATTCACCCCTCCACTTT. This sequence encodes CASQRQGDNSPLHF.

This chain connects TRBV6-5 to TRBJ2-7, with D possibly TRBD1 on 6 matching bases. The CDR3 contains 15 residues. Germline V gene lookup returns CDR1 MNHEY and CDR2 SVGAGI. V lost 4 bases to trimming and J lost 1 base, with 14 bases between them. The CDR3 DNA is TGTGCCAGCAGTTCCCGACAGGAAGTTTCCTACGAGCAGTACTTC. It encodes CASSSRQEVSYEQYF.

V gene TRBV7-9 combines with J gene TRBJ2-7; TRBD1 aligns across 9 bases. In germline, CDR1 is SEHNR, CDR2 FQNEAQ (reference sequence). Unmatched junction bases numbered 7, after V lost 5 bases and J lost 5 bases. The CDR3 spans 14 residues. In DNA, the CDR3 is TGTGCCAGCAGCCCCCACGACAGGGGGGACGAGCAGTACTTC. Translating it yields CASSPHDRGDEQYF.

The V gene is TRBV7-2, the J gene TRBJ1-6; a possible D gene is TRBD1 (6 bases). CDR1 SGHTA and CDR2 FQGNSA come from the germline V gene. V was pared by 4 bases and J by 11 bases, with 15 bases between. This CDR3 comprises 14 residues. The CDR3 sequence is CASSYLRTAAPLHF. CDR3 DNA sequence: TGTGCCAGCAGCTACCTTAGGACAGCTGCACCCCTCCACTTT. Using reference TRBV7-2 and TRBJ1-6 for the parts outside the CDR3, the full variable domain is GAGVSQSPSNKVTEKGKDVELRCDPISGHTALYWYRQSLGQGLEFLIYFQGNSAPDKSGLPSDRFSAERTGGSVSTLTIQRTQQEDSAVYLCASSYLRTAAPLHFGNGTRLTVT.

The chain joins TRBV2 to TRBJ1-4; D is unclear. This CDR3 is built from 11 residues. The V end was cut by 7 bases, the J end by 4 bases, with 4 bases between. CDR1 is SNHLY, CDR2 FYNNEI, per germline. In nucleotides, the CDR3 is TGTGCCAGCACTGTTAATGAAAAACTGTTTTTT. Translating gives CASTVNEKLFF.

V and J are TRBV28 and TRBJ2-3; 10 bases align to TRBD2. Germline V CDR1 and CDR2: MDHEN, SYDVKM. This CDR3 has 15 residues. The V segment lost 1 base and the J segment 4 bases; nucleotides outside the gene matches: 2. The CDR3 here is CASSLYSGGSDTQYF. CDR3 DNA sequence: TGTGCCAGCAGTTTATATAGCGGGGGGTCAGATACGCAGTATTTT.